Here is one TCR beta chain with its context. What it binds is not known. The data were taken from a study of human thymus T cells. Whole-study results and caveats: An apparent bias in V and J gene usage was seen in thymic and blood repertoires. Unrelated individuals were reported by related research to share highly overlapping thymic repertoires.

Surgeons resected thymus tissue during corrective heart surgery. Those donating were healthy Finnish infants in corrective surgery for congenital heart defects. Measured with immunoSEQ multiplex PCR; TCRdb has only the in-frame clones, and not every one. The data hold under 95,000 clones, with 95% observed a single time. The sample was thymus tissue. This TCR was recovered from a girl under three years old with a congenital heart defect but otherwise immunologically healthy.

CDR3 protein: CASSTKKLQEAGARPEAFF. The CDR3, as DNA: TGTGCCAGCAGCACTAAAAAATTGCAGGAGGCAGGGGCCCGTCCTGAAGCTTTCTTT. The rearrangement uses TRBV28 and TRBJ1-1; a weak D match, TRBD1 (6 bases). This CDR3 has 19 amino acids. V lost 6 bases to trimming and J lost 6 bases, with 32 bases between them. Germline-derived CDR1 and CDR2 are MDHEN and SYDVKM. Full variable domain (missing parts from reference TRBV28 and TRBJ1-1): DVKVTQSSRYLVKRTGEKVFLECVQDMDHENMFWYRQDPGLGLRLIYFSYDVKMKEKGDIPEGYSVSREKKERFSLILESASTNQTSMYLCASSTKKLQEAGARPEAFFGQGTRLTVV.